The 27 T cell receptor beta chains below were found in one sample sequenced in a study of shared clonotypes between healthy human individuals. This table comes from immunoSEQ multiplex PCR, and its TCRdb copy is limited to in-frame clones, with some not included. The sample has more than 2 million clones, approximately 94% seen once. Naive CD8 cells, CD45RO-negative and positively selected for CCR7, excluded terminally differentiated effector memory CD45RA+ cells. The sequencing sample was made of naive CD8+ T cells sorted from blood. All receptors derive from a man between 18 and 35 years old in good health.

Concerning this clone: Other DNA sequences within the sample encode an identical CDR3. V is TRBV6-1 and J is TRBJ2-7, with no clear D. V lost 3 bases and J 1 base, leaving 7 bases between the germline ends. The CDR3 is 13 amino acids. The germline gives CDR1 MNHNS, CDR2 SASEGT. The CDR3 protein is CASSEWVSYEQYF. As DNA, the CDR3 is TGTGCCAGCAGTGAGTGGGTTTCCTACGAGCAGTACTTC.

This clone showed up just once. The V gene is TRBV4-3, the J gene TRBJ1-6, with D maybe TRBD1 (6 bases). Trimming pared 1 base from V and 0 bases from J, leaving 19 bases between. The V gene's germline CDR1 is LGHNA and CDR2 YSLEER. CDR3 length: 20 amino acids. The CDR3, as DNA: TGCGCCAGCAGCCAAGGGTACCGGGACACAGAGGGCTCCTATAATTCACCCCTCCACTTT. This encodes CASSQGYRDTEGSYNSPLHF.

This clone was observed once. The genes are TRBV18 and TRBJ1-3, with unresolved D. V was pared by 3 bases and J by 0 bases, with 12 bases between. The CDR3 sequence is 16 residues long. Germline V gives CDR1 KGHSH, CDR2 LQKENI. The CDR3 DNA sequence: TGTGCCAGCTCACCGCCCAGGATTTCCTCTGGAAACACCATATATTTT. Amino acids: CASSPPRISSGNTIYF.

V is TRBV19 and J is TRBJ1-5, with D uncertain. The CDR3 totals 13 residues. V lost 7 bases to trimming and J lost 0 bases, with 7 bases between them. CDR1 and CDR2 from the germline V gene are LNHDA and SQIVND (reference sequence). The CDR3 bases are TGTGCCAGTAACGAAAATAGCAATCAGCCCCAGCATTTT. Translation gives CASNENSNQPQHF.

A note on this clone: Other nucleotide sequences from this sample produce the same CDR3. The chain links TRBV6-5 to TRBJ2-7; D gene uncertain. The germline V and J ends were trimmed by 1 base and 2 bases, with 3 bases remaining between them. The germline gives CDR1 MNHEY, CDR2 SVGAGI. There are 12 residues in the CDR3. The CDR3 DNA is TGTGCCAGCAGTTACTTCCCCTACGAGCAGTACTTC. Residues: CASSYFPYEQYF.

The chain combines TRBV4-1 with TRBJ1-5; 10 bases match TRBD1. V lost 1 base, J lost 0 bases, and 6 bases stayed unmatched. The CDR3 consists of 18 residues. Looked up from germline, CDR1 is MGHRA and CDR2 is YSYEKL. The CDR3, as DNA: TGCGCCAGCAGCCAAGCCGGGACAGGGGTCAATAGCAATCAGCCCCAGCATTTT. It encodes CASSQAGTGVNSNQPQHF.

The chain uses TRBV4-1 and TRBJ2-7; no clear D. CDR1 is MGHRA and CDR2 is YSYEKL in the germline V gene. The length of the CDR3 is 14 residues. V gave up 4 bases and J gave up 6 bases, with 16 bases separating them. This CDR3 is CASSPRTGPGEQYF. The CDR3, as DNA: TGCGCCAGCAGCCCCCGAACTGGGCCAGGCGAGCAGTACTTC.

J is TRBJ2-1 and V is TRBV27, with TRBD2 matching 7 bases. The CDR3 extends over 14 amino acids. J lost 5 bases, V lost 8 bases, and 9 bases had no gene match. CDR1 is MNHEY and CDR2 is SMNVEV in the germline V gene (reference sequence). For the CDR3, the DNA is TGTGCCAGCTGGGGGGGACGCATACACAATGAGCAGTTCTTC. This sequence encodes CASWGGRIHNEQFF.

The V call is TRBV27, the J call TRBJ2-7, with a tentative D call TRBD1 (7 bases). Germline values: CDR1 MNHEY, CDR2 SMNVEV (reference sequence). Trimming removed 8 bases at V and 6 bases at J, with 20 bases between. There are 14 residues in the CDR3. The CDR3 is CASGHQGGYGEQYF. CDR3 DNA: TGTGCCAGCGGCCATCAGGGGGGATACGGCGAGCAGTACTTC.

This chain connects TRBV5-1 to TRBJ1-2; 7 nucleotides line up with TRBD1. The CDR3 consists of 17 residues. Germline assignment: CDR1 SGHRS and CDR2 YFSETQ. V dropped 0 bases and J dropped 3; count of bases not matched to a gene: 11. CDR3 DNA sequence: TGCGCCAGCAGCTTGGCTGAGGACAGGTGGTTGGACTATGGCTACACCTTC. Protein: CASSLAEDRWLDYGYTF.

J is TRBJ2-3 and V is TRBV27; 7 bases line up with TRBD2. This CDR3 comprises 15 residues. Germline V gene sequence: CDR1 MNHEY, CDR2 SMNVEV (reference sequence). V was pared by 10 bases and J by 4 bases, with 14 bases of the junction left unmatched. The CDR3 reads CATQRGAGDADTQYF. The CDR3 region has the DNA TGTGCCACCCAGAGGGGCGCGGGAGACGCAGATACGCAGTATTTT.

This chain joins TRBV7-9 and TRBJ1-4; weak D call: TRBD1 (6 bases). The V gene's germline CDR1 is SEHNR and CDR2 FQNEAQ (reference sequence). The CDR3 spans 13 residues. Deletions cut 6 bases from V and 8 bases from J, with 13 bases between. The CDR3 bases are TGTGCCAGCAGAGAGGGGGAGGGGGAAAAACTGTTTTTT. Its protein product is CASREGEGEKLFF.

The chain uses TRBV7-8 and TRBJ2-5; weak D call: TRBD1 (5 bases). The V gene's germline CDR1 is SGHVS and CDR2 FQNEAQ. CDR3 length equals 13 residues. V gave up 5 bases and J gave up 0 bases, with 7 bases separating them. The CDR3 loop is CASSPQDQETQYF. The CDR3 DNA follows: TGTGCCAGCAGCCCACAGGACCAAGAGACCCAGTACTTC.

This clone was seen only once. The chain employs TRBV5-6 and TRBJ1-2; D gene unclear. Trimming pared 4 bases from V and 3 bases from J, leaving 10 bases between. Germline CDR1 and CDR2: SGHDT and YYEEEE. The CDR3 is 13 amino acids. CDR3 coding DNA: TGTGCCAGCAGCCCTATGGGCGACTATGGCTACACCTTC. Translated, it gives CASSPMGDYGYTF.

This sequence joins TRBV4-1 and TRBJ1-4, with a possible D match to TRBD1 (5 bases). V lost 1 base and J lost 2, with 11 bases in between. The CDR3 loop spans 16 amino acids. Germline V CDR1 and CDR2: MGHRA, YSYEKL. The CDR3 nucleotides are TGCGCCAGCAGCCAAGGGGGAGAGGGGACTAATGAAAAACTGTTTTTT. It yields the protein CASSQGGEGTNEKLFF.

The genes are TRBV6-6 and TRBJ2-6; D is possibly TRBD1 (5 bases). Trimming removed 2 bases at V and 4 bases at J, with 12 bases between. The germline CDR1 and CDR2 sequences are MNHNY and SVGAGI (reference sequence). The CDR3 is 16 residues long. CDR3 region: CASSYPQGPGANVLTF. CDR3 sequence (DNA): TGTGCCAGCAGTTACCCCCAGGGTCCCGGGGCCAACGTCCTGACTTTC.

The chain links TRBV10-1 to TRBJ2-7; the match to TRBD1 covers 7 bases. The length of the CDR3 is 17 residues. From germline, CDR1 is WNHNN and CDR2 SYGVQD (reference sequence). V lost 7 bases and J lost 5; bases outside the gene matches: 20. Here the CDR3 DNA reads TGCGCCAGCACCTTACCAGGGGGTTCGGTAGGTCACCACGAGCAGTACTTC. Amino acids: CASTLPGGSVGHHEQYF.

The genes are TRBV7-9 and TRBJ2-3; 10 positions match TRBD2. This CDR3 has 18 residues. J was trimmed by 1 base and V by 4 bases; bases with no gene match: 11. In germline, CDR1 is SEHNR, CDR2 FQNEAQ (reference sequence). Written as DNA, the CDR3 is TGTGCCAGCAGCTCATTTATCGTCGGGACTAGCGGCACAGATACGCAGTATTTT. It is translated as CASSSFIVGTSGTDTQYF. Based on the CDR3 plus reference TRBV7-9 and TRBJ2-3, the full variable domain is DTGVSQNPRHKITKRGQNVTFRCDPISEHNRLYWYRQTLGQGPEFLTYFQNEAQLEKSRLLSDRFSAERPKGSFSTLEIQRTEQGDSAMYLCASSSFIVGTSGTDTQYFGPGTRLTVL.

This clone was detected once. This chain connects TRBV27 to TRBJ2-7, with D tentatively TRBD1 (5 bases). The germline CDR1 and CDR2 sequences are MNHEY and SMNVEV (reference sequence). V lost 2 bases, J lost 2 bases, and 10 bases lay in between. The CDR3 totals 14 residues. The CDR3 coding sequence is TGTGCCAGCAGTTTAATTTCGACAGCCTACGAGCAGTACTTC. This sequence encodes CASSLISTAYEQYF.

The J gene is TRBJ2-1, the V gene TRBV30; 9 bases agree with TRBD2. Germline CDR1 GTSNPN, CDR2 SVGIG (reference sequence). The CDR3 runs to 14 residues. J gave up 2 bases and V 5 bases, and 4 bases lay outside the gene matches. The CDR3 nucleotides read TGTGCCTGGGGGACTAGCCTAGCCTACAATGAGCAGTTCTTC. Translating gives CAWGTSLAYNEQFF.

The chain employs TRBV6-5 and TRBJ1-5, with TRBD1 matching over 9 bases. Germline V gene sequence: CDR1 MNHEY, CDR2 SVGAGI. The CDR3 is made up of 14 amino acids. The junction had 6 bases not matched to a gene; V was cut back by 6 bases and J by 6 bases. CDR3 region: CASRTGGYSQPQHF. In DNA form, the CDR3 reads TGTGCCAGCAGGACAGGGGGTTATAGTCAGCCCCAGCATTTT.

The V and J genes are TRBV5-1 and TRBJ2-3; D unresolved. This CDR3 contains 14 residues. Germline loops: CDR1 SGHRS, CDR2 YFSETQ. Trimming took off 5 bases at V and 3 bases at J, with 13 bases between the two ends. CDR3 protein: CASSLVGRTDTQYF. In DNA form, the CDR3 reads TGCGCCAGCAGTCTGGTAGGTAGGACAGATACGCAGTATTTT. Using reference TRBV5-1 and TRBJ2-3 for the parts outside the CDR3, the full variable domain is KAGVTQTPRYLIKTRGQQVTLSCSPISGHRSVSWYQQTPGQGLQFLFEYFSETQRNKGNFPGRFSGRQFSNSRSEMNVSTLELGDSALYLCASSLVGRTDTQYFGPGTRLTVL.

In this sample, this clone turned up once. This sequence joins TRBV5-6 and TRBJ2-5, with D tentatively TRBD1 (5 bases). V lost 1 base and J 5 bases, leaving 12 bases between the germline ends. Germline-derived CDR1 and CDR2 are SGHDT and YYEEEE. CDR3 length: 14 residues. CDR3 protein: CASSLSWGLETQYF. In DNA, the CDR3 is TGTGCCAGCAGCTTGAGCTGGGGCTTGGAGACCCAGTACTTC.

This chain joins TRBV28 and TRBJ1-3; D not resolved. CDR1 and CDR2 (germline): MDHEN, SYDVKM. The CDR3 runs 14 residues. Trimming took 5 bases from V and 0 from J, leaving 8 bases between them. The CDR3 region has the DNA TGTGCCAGCAGTGTCCGGGGCTCTGGAAACACCATATATTTT. Translating it yields CASSVRGSGNTIYF.

The chain is built from TRBV27 and TRBJ2-2; the match to TRBD1 covers 11 bases. Germline CDR1 reads MNHEY; CDR2 reads SMNVEV (reference sequence). V lost 9 bases to trimming and J lost 6 bases; unmatched junction nucleotides: 3. The CDR3 sequence is 13 residues long. CDR3 coding DNA: TGTGCCAGTCGGACAGGGGGCCCCGGGGAGCTGTTTTTT. Translation: CASRTGGPGELFF.

The chain combines TRBV6-5 with TRBJ2-7; D is perhaps TRBD1 (6 bases). In germline, CDR1 is MNHEY, CDR2 SVGAGI. This CDR3 comprises 15 residues. The V gene lost 5 bases and the J gene lost 2 bases, with 16 bases spanning the gap. In DNA, the CDR3 is TGTGCCAGCAGTACATGGACAGACTCCCCCTACGAGCAGTACTTC. This codes for CASSTWTDSPYEQYF.

This clone was seen only once. The CDR3 sequence is CASGQGGNYGYTF. In nucleotides, the CDR3 is TGTGCCAGCGGCCAGGGGGGTAACTATGGCTACACCTTC. The chain combines TRBV5-4 with TRBJ1-2; 7 nucleotides match TRBD1. The CDR3 contains 13 residues. J was trimmed by 1 base and V by 7 bases; bases with no gene match: 4. Germline assignment: CDR1 SGHNT and CDR2 YYREEE (reference sequence).